These 29 T cell receptor beta chains were all obtained from the same sample, sequenced in a study of cytomegalovirus exposure and HLA in healthy donors (dated by TCRdb to 2016 to 2017). Library creation used the immunoSEQ multiplex PCR assay. For the multiplex PCR, a mixture combining 60 forward primers for TCR Vbeta segments and 13 reverse primers for TCR Jbeta segments was used. TCRdb obtained this table from immuneACCESS and retained in-frame rearrangements with V and J assigned. These tables miss some clones; where compared with another copy, unresolved V genes account for less than half of the shortfall, and the remainder is unexplained. The sample includes under 130,000 clones, with about 80% observed a single time. In total, the top ten clones hold about 7.5% of the sample. The sample taken for sequencing was PBMCs. All receptors come from a man between 40 and 49 years old in good health and CMV-seropositive.

This chain connects TRBV5-8 to TRBJ2-5; TRBD2 agrees at 15 bases. The ends lost 4 bases at V and 1 base at J; junction bases unmatched: 2. The CDR3 spans 16 residues. The germline gives CDR1 SGHTS, CDR2 YDEGEE. The CDR3 bases are TGTGCCAGCAGCCTGGGACTAGCGGGGGGCCAAGAGACCCAGTACTTC. Protein sequence: CASSLGLAGGQETQYF. Together with reference TRBV5-8 and TRBJ2-5, the CDR3 gives the full variable domain: EAGVTQSPTHLIKTRGQQATLRCSPISGHTSVYWYQQALGLGLQFLLWYDEGEERNRGNFPPRFSGRQFPNYSSELNVNALELEDSALYLCASSLGLAGGQETQYFGPGTRLLVL.

This sequence joins TRBV5-4 and TRBJ2-2; 10 nucleotides line up with TRBD2. The CDR3 has 16 amino acids. Germline CDR1 is SGHNT and CDR2 is YYREEE (reference sequence). The J segment lost 4 bases and the V segment lost 4 bases, leaving 7 bases of the junction unmatched. CDR3 coding DNA: TGTGCCAGCAGCGCGGCTAGCGGGGGCACCACCGGGGAGCTGTTTTTT. It translates to CASSAASGGTTGELFF.

The V gene is TRBV6-5, the J gene TRBJ1-1; D is undetermined. This CDR3 spans 14 amino acids. Germline V gene data show CDR1 as MNHEY and CDR2 as SVGAGI. V was trimmed by 5 bases and J by 3 bases, leaving 13 bases between them. The CDR3 here is CASSPFERDTEAFF. Written as DNA, the CDR3 is TGTGCCAGCAGTCCTTTCGAGAGGGACACTGAAGCTTTCTTT.

This clone is a singleton in its sample. CDR3 residues: CASSPGQVYGYTF. CDR3 bases: TGTGCCAGCAGCCCGGGACAAGTCTATGGCTACACCTTC. This chain uses TRBV7-9 with TRBJ1-2, with TRBD1 as a possible D gene (6 bases). V was shortened by 5 bases and J by 4 bases, with 11 bases between the two germline ends. This CDR3 region has 13 residues. In germline, CDR1 is SEHNR, CDR2 FQNEAQ (reference sequence).

V usage is TRBV10-1 and J usage is TRBJ2-5; no firm D call. V was cut by 3 bases and J by 1 base, with 12 bases left in between. CDR3 length: 15 amino acids. Per the germline V gene, CDR1 is WNHNN and CDR2 is SYGVQD (reference sequence). CDR3 sequence reads: CASSDGERTQETQYF. CDR3 bases: TGCGCCAGCAGTGATGGAGAGCGAACCCAAGAGACCCAGTACTTC.

This chain uses TRBV7-9 with TRBJ2-1; the match to TRBD1 covers 8 bases. Trimming cost V 3 bases and J 7 bases; bases outside gene matches: 11. The CDR3 has 16 amino acids. CDR1 and CDR2 from the germline V gene are SEHNR and FQNEAQ (reference sequence). For the CDR3, the DNA is TGTGCCAGCAGCTTGACAGGACAGGGAGGTCCTAATGAGCAGTTCTTC. Translated: CASSLTGQGGPNEQFF. Looking up the rest from reference TRBV7-9 and TRBJ2-1 gives the full variable domain: DTGVSQNPRHKITKRGQNVTFRCDPISEHNRLYWYRQTLGQGPEFLTYFQNEAQLEKSRLLSDRFSAERPKGSFSTLEIQRTEQGDSAMYLCASSLTGQGGPNEQFFGPGTRLTVL.

The chain combines TRBV28 with TRBJ2-3, with D tentatively TRBD1 (5 bases). Germline CDR1 and CDR2: MDHEN and SYDVKM. Trimming pared 6 bases from V and 1 base from J, leaving 17 bases between. The CDR3 consists of 16 residues. Written as DNA, the CDR3 is TGTGCCAGCAGCCAAGGGGTGCGGTATGGCACAGATACGCAGTATTTT. Its protein is CASSQGVRYGTDTQYF.

The genes are TRBV19 and TRBJ1-2; 8 bases map to TRBD1. This CDR3 has 13 residues. Losses at the gene ends were 6 bases for V and 4 bases for J; bases not matched to a gene: 4. The germline gives CDR1 LNHDA, CDR2 SQIVND (reference sequence). The CDR3 DNA is TGTGCCAGTAGGGCTCAGGGGGCCTATGGCTACACCTTC. The encoded protein is CASRAQGAYGYTF.

The chain uses TRBV18 and TRBJ1-2, with D possibly TRBD1 on 5 matching bases. This CDR3 is built from 13 residues. V lost 4 bases and J lost 8, with 14 bases in between. The germline CDR1 and CDR2 sequences are KGHSH and LQKENI. The chain's CDR3 is CASSLNQGDGYTF. CDR3 coding DNA: TGTGCCAGCTCACTAAACCAGGGTGACGGCTACACCTTC.

V gene TRBV7-9 combines with J gene TRBJ2-1; 12 bases are a match to TRBD2. Losses at the gene ends were 3 bases for V and 9 bases for J; bases not matched to a gene: 3. The length of the CDR3 is 14 residues. The germline V gene has CDR1 SEHNR and CDR2 FQNEAQ (reference sequence). CDR3 loop: CASSFTSGRLEQFF. The CDR3 DNA reads as TGTGCCAGCAGCTTCACTAGCGGGAGGCTTGAGCAGTTCTTC.

The CDR3 loop is CASSRRGYGTQYF. CDR3 DNA: TGTGCCAGTAGTAGACGGGGATACGGGACCCAGTACTTC. The genes are TRBV19 and TRBJ2-5; TRBD2 is a possible D gene (5 bases). V was trimmed by 4 bases and J by 7 bases, leaving 13 bases between them. Per the germline V gene, CDR1 is LNHDA and CDR2 is SQIVND (reference sequence). There are 13 residues in the CDR3.

The V and J genes are TRBV12-5 and TRBJ2-2; TRBD1 aligns across 9 bases. From germline, CDR1 is LGHNT and CDR2 FRNRAP. V shed 3 bases and J 6 bases; nucleotides not matched to a gene: 11. CDR3 size: 17 residues. The DNA of the CDR3 is TGTGCTAGTGGTTTAACTTCCGGGACAGGGCTTTCCGGGGAGCTGTTTTTT. Translating it yields CASGLTSGTGLSGELFF.

This chain uses TRBV2 with TRBJ2-3; 12 bases are shared with TRBD2. The ends lost 4 bases at V and 8 bases at J; junction bases unmatched: 4. This CDR3 region has 14 residues. In germline, CDR1 is SNHLY, CDR2 FYNNEI. The CDR3 coding sequence is TGTGCCAGCAGTGGGACTAGCGGGACGGGTACGCAGTATTTT. Translated, it gives CASSGTSGTGTQYF.

V is TRBV9 and J is TRBJ2-3, with 8 bases identical to TRBD2. V trimming: 2 bases; J trimming: 3 bases; junction bases outside the gene matches: 5. The CDR3 loop spans 15 amino acids. Germline V gives CDR1 SGDLS, CDR2 YYNGEE. CDR3 in DNA: TGTGCCAGCAGCGTGTACGGGGGGGTTACAGATACGCAGTATTTT. It is translated as CASSVYGGVTDTQYF.

The chain uses TRBV2 and TRBJ1-3; D may be TRBD1 (6 bases). The V gene lost 5 bases and the J gene lost 0 bases, with 14 bases spanning the gap. Germline V gives CDR1 SNHLY, CDR2 FYNNEI. The CDR3 is 16 residues long. The CDR3 spells CASSPLGGASGNTIYF. Here the CDR3 DNA reads TGTGCCAGCAGTCCCCTCGGGGGGGCCTCTGGAAACACCATATATTTT.

The J gene is TRBJ1-1, the V gene TRBV27; weak D call: TRBD1 (6 bases). CDR3 length: 14 residues. Trimming removed 7 bases at V and 1 base at J, with 13 bases between. Germline CDR1 MNHEY, CDR2 SMNVEV (reference sequence). The CDR3 sequence is CASTSGQTNTEAFF. The CDR3 region has the DNA TGTGCCAGCACCTCTGGACAGACGAACACTGAAGCTTTCTTT.

This rearrangement joins TRBV9 to TRBJ2-3; the D gene is possibly TRBD1 (5 bases). The CDR3 loop spans 14 amino acids. The V and J ends lost 0 bases and 3 bases respectively, with 8 bases between them. Germline assignment: CDR1 SGDLS and CDR2 YYNGEE. The chain's CDR3 is CASSVGSGTDTQYF. CDR3 DNA sequence: TGTGCCAGCAGCGTAGGTTCAGGGACAGATACGCAGTATTTT.

The DNA for the CDR3 is TGTGCCAGCAGCCCGGGACTAGCGGGGGGCCCTAGAGATACGCAGTATTTT. Translating it yields CASSPGLAGGPRDTQYF. The chain joins TRBV5-4 to TRBJ2-3; 15 positions agree with TRBD2. With 4 bases clipped from V and 5 bases from J, the junction kept 8 bases outside the gene matches. Per germline, CDR1 SGHNT and CDR2 YYREEE (reference sequence). The CDR3 is made up of 17 amino acids.

The chain uses TRBV18 and TRBJ2-1; tentatively, D is TRBD1 (5 bases). Trimming removed 0 bases at V and 6 bases at J, with 15 bases between. The CDR3 is 16 amino acids. CDR1 KGHSH and CDR2 LQKENI come from the germline V gene. The CDR3 region has the DNA TGTGCCAGCTCACCACCGGTGCAAGGGGTTGGCAATGAGCAGTTCTTC. Residues: CASSPPVQGVGNEQFF.

The chain joins TRBV29-1 to TRBJ1-2; 9 nucleotides match TRBD1. Trimming removed 6 bases from V and 2 bases from J; junction bases left unmatched: 7. This CDR3 contains 14 residues. Germline V gene data show CDR1 as SQVTM and CDR2 as ANQGSEA. The CDR3 DNA follows: TGCAGCGTGGAACCGGGACAGGGCAACTATGGCTACACCTTC. It codes for CSVEPGQGNYGYTF. Using reference TRBV29-1 and TRBJ1-2 for the parts outside the CDR3, the full variable domain is SAVISQKPSRDICQRGTSLTIQCQVDSQVTMMFWYRQQPGQSLTLIATANQGSEATYESGFVIDKFPISRPNLTFSTLTVSNMSPEDSSIYLCSVEPGQGNYGYTFGSGTRLTVV.

This rearrangement joins TRBV5-4 to TRBJ1-2; 10 positions agree with TRBD1. J was trimmed by 6 bases and V by 3 bases; bases with no gene match: 8. Germline V gene data show CDR1 as SGHNT and CDR2 as YYREEE (reference sequence). The CDR3 loop spans 15 amino acids. CDR3 DNA sequence: TGTGCCAGCAGCTCCGGACAGGGGGTTGGACATGGCTACACCTTC. Translated, it gives CASSSGQGVGHGYTF.

V gene TRBV6-1 combines with J gene TRBJ1-6; 9 bases match TRBD1. The V gene end was trimmed by 4 bases and the J gene end by 4 bases; junction bases not matched to a gene: 2. CDR3 length: 15 amino acids. CDR1 is MNHNS, CDR2 SASEGT, per germline. The CDR3 region has the DNA TGTGCCAGCAGTGGGGGACAGGGTTATAATTCACCCCTCCACTTT. It encodes CASSGGQGYNSPLHF.

This rearrangement joins TRBV15 to TRBJ1-1, with D possibly TRBD1 on 5 matching bases. Germline loops: CDR1 LNHNV, CDR2 YYDKDF (reference sequence). This CDR3 has 13 amino acids. Trimming left V 7 bases short and J 0 bases short, with 9 bases between. As DNA, the CDR3 is TGTGCCACCAATAAGGGGCTGAACACTGAAGCTTTCTTT. Protein: CATNKGLNTEAFF.

In this sample, this clone turned up a few times. The genes are TRBV4-2 and TRBJ2-2, with D perhaps TRBD1 (6 bases). V was cut by 4 bases and J by 2 bases, with 11 bases left in between. Germline V gene lookup returns CDR1 LGHNA and CDR2 YNFKEQ. CDR3 length equals 15 residues. CDR3 sequence reads: CASSPTGSNTGELFF. CDR3 nucleotides: TGTGCCAGCAGCCCCACAGGGAGTAACACCGGGGAGCTGTTTTTT.

The chain has TRBV25-1 and TRBJ1-1; possible D gene TRBD1, 5 bases. This CDR3 contains 13 residues. V lost 2 bases to trimming and J lost 3 bases, with 7 bases between them. Per the germline V gene, CDR1 is MGHDK and CDR2 is SYGVNS. The CDR3 loop is CASSERGYTEAFF. The CDR3 DNA reads TGTGCCAGCAGTGAACGGGGGTACACTGAAGCTTTCTTT.

Concerning this clone itself: Other DNA variants within this sample encode the same CDR3. The genes are TRBV5-6 and TRBJ2-3, with a possible D match to TRBD2 (6 bases). V shed 4 bases and J shed 6 bases, with 24 bases lying between them. Germline CDR1 and CDR2: SGHDT and YYEEEE. This CDR3 spans 17 amino acids. In nucleotides, the CDR3 is TGTGCCAGCAGCAAGAGGGTAACGGGCGGGATGGCGGATACGCAGTATTTT. The encoded protein is CASSKRVTGGMADTQYF.

The chain is built from TRBV5-6 and TRBJ2-2; TRBD1 matches at 8 bases. With 4 bases clipped from V and 6 bases from J, the junction kept 8 bases outside the gene matches. CDR3 length: 15 residues. Germline assignment: CDR1 SGHDT and CDR2 YYEEEE. CDR3 loop: CASSRQDRVAGELFF. Written as DNA, the CDR3 is TGTGCCAGCAGCCGCCAGGACAGGGTGGCCGGGGAGCTGTTTTTT.

Notes on this clone: An end of the junction does not agree with germline; a read error may underlie this. The chain uses TRBV7-7 and TRBJ2-1; possibly TRBD1 for D (6 bases). The germline gives CDR1 SSHAT, CDR2 FNYEAQ (reference sequence). This CDR3 comprises 16 residues. CDR3 bases: TGTGCTAGCAGCAGAGGACAGAGCCTACTCCACAATGAGCAGTTCTTC. This translates into CASSRGQSLLHNEQFF.

The chain is built from TRBV6-5 and TRBJ1-2; D is perhaps TRBD1 (6 bases). Germline CDR1 and CDR2: MNHEY and SVGAGI. V shed 6 bases and J shed 4 bases, with 15 bases lying between them. The CDR3 covers 14 residues. CDR3 protein: CASSPTGQSYGYTF. The CDR3 DNA reads as TGTGCCAGCAGCCCCACAGGACAGTCCTATGGCTACACCTTC.